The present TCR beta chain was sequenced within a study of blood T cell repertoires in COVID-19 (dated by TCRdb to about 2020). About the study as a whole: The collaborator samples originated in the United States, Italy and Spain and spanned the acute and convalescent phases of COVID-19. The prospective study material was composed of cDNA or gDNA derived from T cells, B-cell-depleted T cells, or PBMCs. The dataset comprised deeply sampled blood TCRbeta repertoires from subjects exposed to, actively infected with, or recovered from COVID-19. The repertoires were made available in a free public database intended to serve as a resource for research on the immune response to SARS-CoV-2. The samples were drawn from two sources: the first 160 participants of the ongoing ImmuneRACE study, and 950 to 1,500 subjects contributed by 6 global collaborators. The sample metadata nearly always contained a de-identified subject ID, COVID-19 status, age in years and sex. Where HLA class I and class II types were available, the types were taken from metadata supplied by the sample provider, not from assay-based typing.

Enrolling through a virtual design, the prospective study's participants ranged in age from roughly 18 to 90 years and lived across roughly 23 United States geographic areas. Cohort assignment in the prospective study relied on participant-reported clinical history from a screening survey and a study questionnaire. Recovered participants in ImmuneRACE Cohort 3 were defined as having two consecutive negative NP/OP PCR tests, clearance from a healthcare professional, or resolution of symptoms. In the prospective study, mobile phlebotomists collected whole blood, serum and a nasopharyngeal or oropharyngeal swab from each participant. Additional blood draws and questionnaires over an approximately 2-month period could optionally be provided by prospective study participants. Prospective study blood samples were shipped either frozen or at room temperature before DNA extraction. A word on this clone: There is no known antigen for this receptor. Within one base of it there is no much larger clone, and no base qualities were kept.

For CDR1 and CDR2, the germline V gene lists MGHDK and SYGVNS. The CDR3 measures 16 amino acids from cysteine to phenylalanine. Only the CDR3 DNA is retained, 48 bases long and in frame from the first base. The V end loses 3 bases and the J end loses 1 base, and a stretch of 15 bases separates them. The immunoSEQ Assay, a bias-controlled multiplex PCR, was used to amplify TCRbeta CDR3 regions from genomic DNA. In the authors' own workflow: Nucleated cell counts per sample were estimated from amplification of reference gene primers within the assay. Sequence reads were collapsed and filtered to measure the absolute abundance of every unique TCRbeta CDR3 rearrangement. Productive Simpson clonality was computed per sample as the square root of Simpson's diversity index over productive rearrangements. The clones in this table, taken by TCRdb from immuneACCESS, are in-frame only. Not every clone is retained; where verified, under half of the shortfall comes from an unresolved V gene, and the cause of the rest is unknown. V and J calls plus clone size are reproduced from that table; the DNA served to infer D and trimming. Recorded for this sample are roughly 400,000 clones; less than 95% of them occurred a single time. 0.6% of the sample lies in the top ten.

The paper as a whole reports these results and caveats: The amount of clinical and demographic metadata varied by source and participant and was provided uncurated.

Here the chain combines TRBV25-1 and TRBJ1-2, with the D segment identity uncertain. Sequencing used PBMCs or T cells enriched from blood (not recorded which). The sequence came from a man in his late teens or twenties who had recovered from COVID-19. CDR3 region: CASSDFRDPDNYGYTF. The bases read TGTGCCAGCAGTGACTTCCGAGATCCCGATAACTATGGCTACACCTTC.